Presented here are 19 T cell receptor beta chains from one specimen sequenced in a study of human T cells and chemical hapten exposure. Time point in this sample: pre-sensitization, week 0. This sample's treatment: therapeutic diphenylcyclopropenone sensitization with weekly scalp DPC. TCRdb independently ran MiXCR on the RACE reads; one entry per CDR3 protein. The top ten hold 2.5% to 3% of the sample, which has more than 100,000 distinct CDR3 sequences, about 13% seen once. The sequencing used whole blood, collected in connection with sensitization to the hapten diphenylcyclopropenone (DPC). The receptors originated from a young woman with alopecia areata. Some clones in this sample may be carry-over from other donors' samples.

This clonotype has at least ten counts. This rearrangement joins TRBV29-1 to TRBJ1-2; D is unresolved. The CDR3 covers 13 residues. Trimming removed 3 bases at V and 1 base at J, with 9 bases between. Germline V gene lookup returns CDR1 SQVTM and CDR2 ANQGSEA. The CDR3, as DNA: TGCAGCGTTGACCCAGACCTTAACTATGGCTACACCTTC. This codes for CSVDPDLNYGYTF.

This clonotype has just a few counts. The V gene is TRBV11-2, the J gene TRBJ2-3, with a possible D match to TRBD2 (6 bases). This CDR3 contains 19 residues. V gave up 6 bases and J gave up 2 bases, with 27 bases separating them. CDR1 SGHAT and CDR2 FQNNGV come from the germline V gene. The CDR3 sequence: CASSSPTRASEVYTDTQYF. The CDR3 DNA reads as TGTGCCAGCAGTTCACCAACCCGAGCTAGCGAGGTCTACACAGATACGCAGTATTTT.

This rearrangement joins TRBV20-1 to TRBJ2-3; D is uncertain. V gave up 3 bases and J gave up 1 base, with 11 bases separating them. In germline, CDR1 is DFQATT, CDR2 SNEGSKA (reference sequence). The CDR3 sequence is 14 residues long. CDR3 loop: CSASPGRGTDTQYF. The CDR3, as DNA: TGCAGTGCTAGCCCGGGTAGGGGCACAGATACGCAGTATTTT.

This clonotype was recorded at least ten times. CDR3 loop: CASSPGTAKNIQYF. For the CDR3, the DNA is TGTGCCAGCAGTCCCGGGACAGCCAAAAACATTCAGTACTTC. The chain joins TRBV7-6 to TRBJ2-4, with D tentatively TRBD1 or TRBD2 (5 bases each). This CDR3 comprises 14 residues. The V gene lost 6 bases and the J gene lost 0 bases, with 9 bases spanning the gap. The germline V gene has CDR1 SGHVS and CDR2 FNYEAQ.

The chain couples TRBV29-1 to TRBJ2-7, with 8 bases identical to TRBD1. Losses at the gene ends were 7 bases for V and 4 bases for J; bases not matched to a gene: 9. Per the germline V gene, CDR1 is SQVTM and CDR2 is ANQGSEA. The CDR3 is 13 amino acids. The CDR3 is CSAGRDRPYEQYF. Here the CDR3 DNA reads TGCAGCGCAGGCCGGGACAGGCCATACGAGCAGTACTTC.

The CDR3, as DNA: TGTGCCAGCAGTGAAAGTATGGCAGGGGCTACCTACGAGCAGTACTTC. This gives the protein CASSESMAGATYEQYF. J is TRBJ2-7 and V is TRBV6-1, with D maybe TRBD1 (6 bases). V was cut by 2 bases and J by 2 bases, with 16 bases left in between. Germline CDR1 reads MNHNS; CDR2 reads SASEGT. The CDR3 is made up of 16 amino acids.

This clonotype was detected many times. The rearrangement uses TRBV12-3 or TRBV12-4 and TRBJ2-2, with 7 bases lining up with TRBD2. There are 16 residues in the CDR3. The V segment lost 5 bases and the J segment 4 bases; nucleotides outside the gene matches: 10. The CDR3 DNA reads TGTGCCAGCAGTGTGCTTAGCGGGTTGGGCACCGGGGAGCTGTTTTTT. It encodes CASSVLSGLGTGELFF.

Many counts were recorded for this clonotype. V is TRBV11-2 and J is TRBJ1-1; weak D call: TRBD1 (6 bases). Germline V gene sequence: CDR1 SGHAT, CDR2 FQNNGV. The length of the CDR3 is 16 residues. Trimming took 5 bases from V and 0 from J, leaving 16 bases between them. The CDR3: CASSPLRGPVNTEAFF. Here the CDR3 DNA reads TGTGCCAGCAGCCCCCTCAGGGGTCCTGTGAACACTGAAGCTTTCTTT.

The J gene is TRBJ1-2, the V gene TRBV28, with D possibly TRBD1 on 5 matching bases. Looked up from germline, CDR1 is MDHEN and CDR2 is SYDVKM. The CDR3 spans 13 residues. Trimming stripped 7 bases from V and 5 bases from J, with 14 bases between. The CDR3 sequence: CASNGGLQYGYTF. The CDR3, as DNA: TGTGCCAGCAACGGGGGACTACAATATGGCTACACCTTC.

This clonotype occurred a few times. CDR3 protein: CASREGGNTEAFF. The DNA for the CDR3 is TGTGCCAGCAGAGAGGGAGGGAACACTGAAGCTTTCTTT. The V gene is TRBV6-2 or TRBV6-3, the J gene TRBJ1-1; D call uncertain. Germline assignment: CDR1 MNHEY and CDR2 SVGEGT. CDR3 length: 13 amino acids. Trimming stripped 6 bases from V and 1 base from J, with 9 bases between.

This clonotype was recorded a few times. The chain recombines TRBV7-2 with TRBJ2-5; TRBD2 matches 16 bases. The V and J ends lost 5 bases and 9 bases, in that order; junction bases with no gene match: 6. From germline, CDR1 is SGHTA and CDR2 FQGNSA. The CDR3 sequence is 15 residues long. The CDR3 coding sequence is TGTGCCAGCAGCGTCGGGACTAGCGGGGGGGCGGCCCAGTACTTC. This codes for CASSVGTSGGAAQYF.

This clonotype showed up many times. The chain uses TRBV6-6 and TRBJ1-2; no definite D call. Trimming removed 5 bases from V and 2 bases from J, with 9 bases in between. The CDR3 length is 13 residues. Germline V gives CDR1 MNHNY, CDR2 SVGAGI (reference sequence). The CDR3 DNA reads TGTGCCAGCAGTGCGACAACAAACTATGGCTACACCTTC. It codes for CASSATTNYGYTF.

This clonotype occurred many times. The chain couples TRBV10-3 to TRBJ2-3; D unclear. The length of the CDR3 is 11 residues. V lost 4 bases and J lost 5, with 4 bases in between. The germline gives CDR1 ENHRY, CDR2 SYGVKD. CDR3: CAISVGDTQYF. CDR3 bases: TGTGCCATCAGTGTTGGAGATACGCAGTATTTT.

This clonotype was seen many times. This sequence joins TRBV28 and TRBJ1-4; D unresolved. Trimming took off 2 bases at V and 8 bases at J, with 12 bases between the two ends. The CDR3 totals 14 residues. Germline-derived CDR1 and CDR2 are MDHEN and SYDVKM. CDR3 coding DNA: TGTGCCAGCAGTTTAGTTCCTCGGCCCGAAAAACTGTTTTTT. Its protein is CASSLVPRPEKLFF.

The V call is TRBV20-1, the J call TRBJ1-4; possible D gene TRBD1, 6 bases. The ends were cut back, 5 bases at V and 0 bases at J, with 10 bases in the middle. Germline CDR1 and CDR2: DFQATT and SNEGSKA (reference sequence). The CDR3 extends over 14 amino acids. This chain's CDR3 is CSALRQATNEKLFF. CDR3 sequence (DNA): TGCAGTGCTCTCAGACAGGCAACTAATGAAAAACTGTTTTTT.

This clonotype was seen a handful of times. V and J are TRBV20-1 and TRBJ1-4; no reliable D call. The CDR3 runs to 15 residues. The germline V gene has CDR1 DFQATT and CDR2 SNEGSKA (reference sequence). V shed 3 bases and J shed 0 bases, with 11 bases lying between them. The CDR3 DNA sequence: TGCAGTGCTAGCGGCGTAGGTGCAACTAATGAAAAACTGTTTTTT. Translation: CSASGVGATNEKLFF.

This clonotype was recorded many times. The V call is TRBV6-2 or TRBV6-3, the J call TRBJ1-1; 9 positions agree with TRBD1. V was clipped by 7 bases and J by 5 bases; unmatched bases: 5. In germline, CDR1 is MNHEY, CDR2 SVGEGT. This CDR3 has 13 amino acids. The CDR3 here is CASIGQGKTEAFF. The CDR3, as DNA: TGTGCCAGCATAGGACAGGGGAAGACTGAAGCTTTCTTT.

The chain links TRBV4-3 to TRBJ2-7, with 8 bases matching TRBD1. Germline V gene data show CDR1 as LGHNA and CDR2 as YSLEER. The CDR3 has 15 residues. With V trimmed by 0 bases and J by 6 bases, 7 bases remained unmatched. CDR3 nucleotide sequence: TGCGCCAGCAGCCAAGATTGGTCAGGGGGCTGCGAGCAGTACTTC. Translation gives CASSQDWSGGCEQYF.

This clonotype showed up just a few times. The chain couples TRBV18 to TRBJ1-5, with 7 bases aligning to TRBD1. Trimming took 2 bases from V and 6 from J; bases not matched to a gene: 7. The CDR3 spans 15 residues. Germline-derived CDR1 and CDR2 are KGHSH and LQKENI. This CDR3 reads CASSPETGKSQPQHF. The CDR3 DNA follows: TGTGCCAGCTCACCAGAGACAGGGAAGAGTCAGCCCCAGCATTTT.